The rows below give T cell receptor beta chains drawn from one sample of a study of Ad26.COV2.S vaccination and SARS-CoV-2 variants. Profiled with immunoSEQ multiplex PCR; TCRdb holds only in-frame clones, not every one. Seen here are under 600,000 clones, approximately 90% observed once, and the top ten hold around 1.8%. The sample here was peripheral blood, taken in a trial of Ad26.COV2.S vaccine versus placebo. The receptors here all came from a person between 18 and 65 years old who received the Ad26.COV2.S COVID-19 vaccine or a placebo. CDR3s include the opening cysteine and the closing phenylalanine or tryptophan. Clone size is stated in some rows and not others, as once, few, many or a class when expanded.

CDR3aa: CASSQRDFNYNEQFF; abundance: NA; v_gene: TRBV5-5; j_gene: TRBJ2-1
CDR3aa: CSASGVGEQYF; abundance: NA; v_gene: TRBV29-1; j_gene: TRBJ2-7
CDR3aa: CSGLLAGEPTGELFF; abundance: NA; v_gene: TRBV29-1; j_gene: TRBJ2-2
CDR3aa: CASSLGGDTQYF; abundance: NA; v_gene: TRBV5-1; j_gene: TRBJ2-3
CDR3aa: CASRLDRGIQPQHF; abundance: NA; v_gene: TRBV28; j_gene: TRBJ1-5
CDR3aa: CASSLAVSGNTIYF; abundance: NA; v_gene: TRBV5-4; j_gene: TRBJ1-3
CDR3aa: CASKTKDEQYF; abundance: NA; v_gene: TRBV7-9; j_gene: TRBJ2-7
CDR3aa: CASSYSNPGQGYGYTF; abundance: NA; v_gene: TRBV6-5; j_gene: TRBJ1-2
CDR3aa: CASSPGYSGANVLTF; abundance: NA; v_gene: TRBV11-2; j_gene: TRBJ2-6
CDR3aa: CASSLGGGGRGNIQYF; abundance: NA; v_gene: TRBV7-2; j_gene: TRBJ2-4
CDR3aa: CASRAGGPSSVETQYF; abundance: NA; v_gene: TRBV5-4; j_gene: TRBJ2-5
CDR3aa: CAISDSRDTEAFF; abundance: NA; v_gene: TRBV10-3; j_gene: TRBJ1-1
CDR3aa: CASSYSVSGMGEQYF; abundance: NA; v_gene: TRBV6-6; j_gene: TRBJ2-7
CDR3aa: CASSYGLNTEAFF; abundance: NA; v_gene: TRBV27; j_gene: TRBJ1-1
CDR3aa: CASSPSGQGGNQPQHF; abundance: NA; v_gene: TRBV6-2/TRBV6-3; j_gene: TRBJ1-5
CDR3aa: CASSQGGLAGRPDTQYF; abundance: NA; v_gene: TRBV4-3; j_gene: TRBJ2-3
CDR3aa: CASSLAGERETQYF; abundance: NA; v_gene: TRBV3-1/TRBV3-2; j_gene: TRBJ2-5
CDR3aa: CASSVQGGRNEQFF; abundance: NA; v_gene: TRBV2; j_gene: TRBJ2-1
CDR3aa: CASSGGGAATYEQYF; abundance: NA; v_gene: TRBV9; j_gene: TRBJ2-7
CDR3aa: CATPRRGHTDTQYF; abundance: NA; v_gene: TRBV24-1; j_gene: TRBJ2-3
CDR3aa: CASSPRDTGNREKLFF; abundance: NA; v_gene: TRBV18; j_gene: TRBJ1-4
CDR3aa: CASSWGQGYEQYF; abundance: NA; v_gene: TRBV6-2/TRBV6-3; j_gene: TRBJ2-7
CDR3aa: CAWSVHGPWRNTIYF; abundance: NA; v_gene: TRBV30; j_gene: TRBJ1-3
CDR3aa: CASSKTGAATYEQYF; abundance: NA; v_gene: TRBV5-1; j_gene: TRBJ2-7
CDR3aa: CASSLSGELFF; abundance: NA; v_gene: TRBV27; j_gene: TRBJ2-2
CDR3aa: CASSPGTGQPQHF; abundance: NA; v_gene: TRBV11-2; j_gene: TRBJ1-5
CDR3aa: CASSLGSLAGGPGELFF; abundance: NA; v_gene: TRBV27; j_gene: TRBJ2-2
CDR3aa: CASSSGLAGHNEQFF; abundance: NA; v_gene: TRBV11-2; j_gene: TRBJ2-1
CDR3aa: CASSLVSGGSYNSPLHF; abundance: NA; v_gene: TRBV11-3; j_gene: TRBJ1-6
CDR3aa: CASAIGTGQYGYTF; abundance: NA; v_gene: TRBV27; j_gene: TRBJ1-2
CDR3aa: CASSESPRGGFERTEAFF; abundance: NA; v_gene: TRBV25-1; j_gene: TRBJ1-1
CDR3aa: CAREDLSGGKQFF; abundance: once; v_gene: TRBV2; j_gene: TRBJ2-1
CDR3aa: CATRGHLWPYEQYF; abundance: few; v_gene: TRBV3-1/TRBV3-2; j_gene: TRBJ2-7
CDR3aa: CASSATGTGFPTEAFF; abundance: NA; v_gene: TRBV28; j_gene: TRBJ1-1
CDR3aa: CASSPGPQQPQHF; abundance: NA; v_gene: TRBV27; j_gene: TRBJ1-5
CDR3aa: CATNSGRGLDNEQFF; abundance: NA; v_gene: TRBV21-1; j_gene: TRBJ2-1
CDR3aa: CASSLAMGEQYF; abundance: NA; v_gene: TRBV18; j_gene: TRBJ2-7
CDR3aa: CASSLDTAGSSEQYF; abundance: few; v_gene: TRBV5-1; j_gene: TRBJ2-7
CDR3aa: CASSRSGTETYNEQFF; abundance: NA; v_gene: TRBV5-1; j_gene: TRBJ2-1